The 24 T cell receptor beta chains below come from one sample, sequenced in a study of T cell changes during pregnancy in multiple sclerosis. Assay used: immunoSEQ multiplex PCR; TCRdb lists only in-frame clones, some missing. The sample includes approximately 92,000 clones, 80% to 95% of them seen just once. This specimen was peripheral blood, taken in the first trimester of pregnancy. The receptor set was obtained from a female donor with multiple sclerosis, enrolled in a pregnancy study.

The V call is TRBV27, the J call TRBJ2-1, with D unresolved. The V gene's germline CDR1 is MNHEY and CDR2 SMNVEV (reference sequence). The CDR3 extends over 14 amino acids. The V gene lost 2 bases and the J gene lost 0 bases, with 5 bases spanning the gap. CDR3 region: CASSLPSSYNEQFF. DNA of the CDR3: TGTGCCAGCAGTTTACCTAGCTCCTACAATGAGCAGTTCTTC.

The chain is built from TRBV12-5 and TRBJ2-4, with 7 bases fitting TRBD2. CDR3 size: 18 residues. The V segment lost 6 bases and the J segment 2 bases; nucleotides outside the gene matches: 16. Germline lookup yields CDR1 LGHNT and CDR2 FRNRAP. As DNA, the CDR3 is TGTGCTAGTGGGGTGGGGGGGATACGTAGAAGGTCCAAAAACATTCAGTACTTC. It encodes CASGVGGIRRRSKNIQYF. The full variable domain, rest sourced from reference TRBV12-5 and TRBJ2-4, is DARVTQTPRHKVTEMGQEVTMRCQPILGHNTVFWYRQTMMQGLELLAYFRNRAPLDDSGMPKDRFSAEMPDATLATLKIQPSEPRDSAVYFCASGVGGIRRRSKNIQYFGAGTRLSVL.

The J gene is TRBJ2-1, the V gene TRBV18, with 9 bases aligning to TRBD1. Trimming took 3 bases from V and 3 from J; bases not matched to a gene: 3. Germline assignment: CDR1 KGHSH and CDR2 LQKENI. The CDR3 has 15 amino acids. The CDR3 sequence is CASSPPGQGYNEQFF. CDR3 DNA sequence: TGTGCCAGCTCACCCCCGGGACAGGGCTACAATGAGCAGTTCTTC. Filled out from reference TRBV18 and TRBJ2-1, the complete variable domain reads NAGVMQNPRHLVRRRGQEARLRCSPMKGHSHVYWYRQLPEEGLKFMVYLQKENIIDESGMPKERFSAEFPKEGPSILRIQQVVRGDSAAYFCASSPPGQGYNEQFFGPGTRLTVL.

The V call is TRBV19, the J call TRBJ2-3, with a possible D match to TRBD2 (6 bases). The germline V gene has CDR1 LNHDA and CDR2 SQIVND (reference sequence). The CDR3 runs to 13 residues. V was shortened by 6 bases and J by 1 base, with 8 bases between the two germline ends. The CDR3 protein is CASSGRGTDTQYF. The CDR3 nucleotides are TGTGCCAGTAGCGGGAGAGGCACAGATACGCAGTATTTT.

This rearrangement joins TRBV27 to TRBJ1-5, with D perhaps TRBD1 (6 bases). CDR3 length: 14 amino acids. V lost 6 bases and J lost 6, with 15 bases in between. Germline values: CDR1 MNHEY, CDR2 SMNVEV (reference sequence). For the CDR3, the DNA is TGTGCCAGCAGAGGGAGGGGGGGCCTTCAGCCCCAGCATTTT. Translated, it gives CASRGRGGLQPQHF.

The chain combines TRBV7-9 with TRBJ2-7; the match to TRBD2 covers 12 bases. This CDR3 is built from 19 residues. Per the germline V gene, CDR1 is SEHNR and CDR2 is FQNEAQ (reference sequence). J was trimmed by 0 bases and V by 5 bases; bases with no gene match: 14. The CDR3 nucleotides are TGTGCCAGCAGCCTCCCCCCGGGACTAGCGGGCCACAGCTCCTACGAGCAGTACTTC. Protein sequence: CASSLPPGLAGHSSYEQYF.

CDR3 nucleotide sequence: TGTGCCAGCAGTTTTAGTTGGGTACGGCGGGAGGGCCCGGACAATGAGCAGTTCTTC. Translation: CASSFSWVRREGPDNEQFF. The chain carries TRBV27 and TRBJ2-1; 9 bases are a match to TRBD2. V shed 3 bases, J shed 5 bases, and the junction held 17 bases outside the gene matches. The CDR3 extends over 19 amino acids. Germline lookup yields CDR1 MNHEY and CDR2 SMNVEV (reference sequence).

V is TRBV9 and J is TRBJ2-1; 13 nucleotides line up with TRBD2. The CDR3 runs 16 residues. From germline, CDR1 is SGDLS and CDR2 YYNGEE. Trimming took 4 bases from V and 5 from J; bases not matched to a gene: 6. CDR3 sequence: CASSFTSGRADNEQFF. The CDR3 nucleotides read TGTGCCAGCAGCTTCACTAGCGGGAGGGCCGACAATGAGCAGTTCTTC.

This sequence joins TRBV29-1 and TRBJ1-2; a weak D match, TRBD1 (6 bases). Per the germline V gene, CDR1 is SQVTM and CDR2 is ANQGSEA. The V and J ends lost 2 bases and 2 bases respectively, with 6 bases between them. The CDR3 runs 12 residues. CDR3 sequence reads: CSVEQGNYGYTF. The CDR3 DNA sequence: TGCAGCGTTGAACAGGGGAACTATGGCTACACCTTC. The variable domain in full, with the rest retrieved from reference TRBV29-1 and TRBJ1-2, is SAVISQKPSRDICQRGTSLTIQCQVDSQVTMMFWYRQQPGQSLTLIATANQGSEATYESGFVIDKFPISRPNLTFSTLTVSNMSPEDSSIYLCSVEQGNYGYTFGSGTRLTVV.

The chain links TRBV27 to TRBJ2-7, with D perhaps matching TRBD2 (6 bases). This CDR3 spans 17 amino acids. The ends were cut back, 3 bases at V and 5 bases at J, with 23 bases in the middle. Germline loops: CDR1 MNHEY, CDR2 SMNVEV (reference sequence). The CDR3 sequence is CASSFRATGVTLHEQYF. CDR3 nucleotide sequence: TGTGCCAGCAGTTTCCGCGCCACGGGAGTCACCCTCCACGAGCAGTACTTC.

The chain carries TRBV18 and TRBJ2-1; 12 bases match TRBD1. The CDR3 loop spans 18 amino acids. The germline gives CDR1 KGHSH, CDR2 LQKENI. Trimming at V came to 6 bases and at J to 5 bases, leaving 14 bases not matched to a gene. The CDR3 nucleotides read TGTGCCAGCTCCCAAGGGACAGGGGGCGCCTCGCGGCACAATGAGCAGTTCTTC. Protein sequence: CASSQGTGGASRHNEQFF.

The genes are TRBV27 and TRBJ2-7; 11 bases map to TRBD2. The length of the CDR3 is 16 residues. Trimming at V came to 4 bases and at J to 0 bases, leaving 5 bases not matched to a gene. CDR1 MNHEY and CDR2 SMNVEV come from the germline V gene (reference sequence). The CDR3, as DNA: TGTGCCAGCAGTTCCCCCGGGACTAGCGGCTCCTACGAGCAGTACTTC. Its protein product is CASSSPGTSGSYEQYF.

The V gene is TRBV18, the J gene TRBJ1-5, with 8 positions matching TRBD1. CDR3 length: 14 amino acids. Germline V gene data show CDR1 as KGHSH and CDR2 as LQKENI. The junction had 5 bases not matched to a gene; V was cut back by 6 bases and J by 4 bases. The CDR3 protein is CASSDTGGNQPQHF. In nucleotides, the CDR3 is TGTGCCAGCTCGGATACAGGGGGGAATCAGCCCCAGCATTTT.

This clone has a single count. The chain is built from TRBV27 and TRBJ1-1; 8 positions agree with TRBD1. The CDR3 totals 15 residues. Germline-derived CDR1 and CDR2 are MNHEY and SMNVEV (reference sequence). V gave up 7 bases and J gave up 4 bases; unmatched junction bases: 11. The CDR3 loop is CASTLDPGQGTEAFF. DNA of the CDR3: TGTGCCAGCACCCTTGACCCCGGACAGGGCACTGAAGCTTTCTTT.

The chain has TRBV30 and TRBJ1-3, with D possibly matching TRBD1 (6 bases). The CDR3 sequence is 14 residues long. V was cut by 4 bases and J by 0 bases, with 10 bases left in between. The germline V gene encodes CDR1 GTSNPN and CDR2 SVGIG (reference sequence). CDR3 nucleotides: TGTGCCTGGACAGGACAGCTCTCTGGAAACACCATATATTTT. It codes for CAWTGQLSGNTIYF.

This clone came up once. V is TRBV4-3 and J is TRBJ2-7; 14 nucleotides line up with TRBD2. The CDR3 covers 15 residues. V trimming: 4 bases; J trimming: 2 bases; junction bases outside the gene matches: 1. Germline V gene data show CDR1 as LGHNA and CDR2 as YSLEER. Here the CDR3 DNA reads TGCGCCAGCAGCCTGGGACTAGCGGGAGCCTACGAGCAGTACTTC. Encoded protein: CASSLGLAGAYEQYF.

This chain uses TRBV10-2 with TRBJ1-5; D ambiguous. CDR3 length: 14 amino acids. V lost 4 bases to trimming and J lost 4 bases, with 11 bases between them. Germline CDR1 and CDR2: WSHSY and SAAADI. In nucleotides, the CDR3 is TGCGCCAGCAGTGCGTACGGAGGGAATCAGCCCCAGCATTTT. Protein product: CASSAYGGNQPQHF.

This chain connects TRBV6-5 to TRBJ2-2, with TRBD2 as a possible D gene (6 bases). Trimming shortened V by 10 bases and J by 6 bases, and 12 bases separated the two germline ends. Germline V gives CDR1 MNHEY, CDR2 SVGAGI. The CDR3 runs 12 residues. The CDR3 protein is CATVGGPGELFF. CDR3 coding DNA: TGTGCCACTGTGGGGGGACCCGGGGAGCTGTTTTTT.

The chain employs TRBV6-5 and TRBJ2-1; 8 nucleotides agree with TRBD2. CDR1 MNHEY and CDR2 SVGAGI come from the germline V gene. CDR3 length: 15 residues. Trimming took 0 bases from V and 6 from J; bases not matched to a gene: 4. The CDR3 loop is CASSYSTGGSNEQFF. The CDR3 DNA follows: TGTGCCAGCAGTTACTCGACGGGGGGGAGCAATGAGCAGTTCTTC.

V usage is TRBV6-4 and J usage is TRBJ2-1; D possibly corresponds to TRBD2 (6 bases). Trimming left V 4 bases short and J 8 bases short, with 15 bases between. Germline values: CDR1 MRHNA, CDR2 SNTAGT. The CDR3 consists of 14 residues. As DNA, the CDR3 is TGTGCCAGCAGTGTTTCGGGAGAAACGGATGAGCAGTTCTTC. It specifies CASSVSGETDEQFF.

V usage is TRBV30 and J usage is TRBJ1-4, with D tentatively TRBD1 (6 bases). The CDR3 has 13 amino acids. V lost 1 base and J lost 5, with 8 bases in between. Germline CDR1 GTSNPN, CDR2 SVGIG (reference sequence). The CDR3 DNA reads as TGTGCCTGGAGTGCTGACAGGAATGAAAAACTGTTTTTT. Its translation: CAWSADRNEKLFF.

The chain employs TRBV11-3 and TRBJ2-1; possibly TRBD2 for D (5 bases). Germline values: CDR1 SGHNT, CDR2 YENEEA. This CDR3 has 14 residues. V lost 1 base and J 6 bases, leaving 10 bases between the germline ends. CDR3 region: CASSLGRSGNEQFF. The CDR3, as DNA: TGTGCCAGCAGCTTAGGTCGAAGCGGCAATGAGCAGTTCTTC.

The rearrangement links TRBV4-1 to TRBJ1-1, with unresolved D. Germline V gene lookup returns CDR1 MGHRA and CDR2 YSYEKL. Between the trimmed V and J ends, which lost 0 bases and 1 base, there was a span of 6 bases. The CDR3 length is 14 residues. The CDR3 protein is CASSQEPGNTEAFF. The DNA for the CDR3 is TGCGCCAGCAGCCAAGAGCCAGGGAACACTGAAGCTTTCTTT.

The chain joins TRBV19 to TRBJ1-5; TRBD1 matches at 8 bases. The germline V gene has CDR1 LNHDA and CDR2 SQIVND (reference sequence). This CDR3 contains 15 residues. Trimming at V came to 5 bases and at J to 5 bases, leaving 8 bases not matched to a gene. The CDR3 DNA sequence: TGTGCCAGTAGTCCCACTGGACAGGGCGATCAGCCCCAGCATTTT. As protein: CASSPTGQGDQPQHF.